These 25 T cell receptor beta chains share one sample of origin, sequenced in a study of cytomegalovirus exposure and HLA in healthy donors. 13 Jbeta primers and 60 Vbeta primers were used for the PCR. Generated by immunoSEQ multiplex PCR, the TCRdb table keeps only in-frame clones and is missing some. This sample has about 120,000 clones; around a tenth occur once, and the top ten carry 3% to 3.5%. The sample was PBMCs. The receptors were gathered from a man aged 25 to 40 in good health and CMV-seronegative.

This clone came up a few times. The chain combines TRBV6-5 with TRBJ2-2; 8 bases match TRBD1. The germline CDR1 and CDR2 sequences are MNHEY and SVGAGI. V shed 6 bases, J shed 0 bases, and the junction held 3 bases outside the gene matches. The CDR3 consists of 15 residues. The DNA for the CDR3 is TGTGCCAGCAGCACGGACAGGGCGAACACCGGGGAGCTGTTTTTT. It encodes CASSTDRANTGELFF.

There are a few counts of this clone. The rearrangement joins TRBV29-1 to TRBJ2-1; 8 bases are a match to TRBD1. The trim removed 6 bases at V and 6 bases at J, leaving 16 bases unmatched. This CDR3 is 16 amino acids long. From germline, CDR1 is SQVTM and CDR2 ANQGSEA. The CDR3 region has the DNA TGCAGCGTCCTTTTCGGGAGCCAGGGGGCGGGCAATGAGCAGTTCTTC. This gives the protein CSVLFGSQGAGNEQFF.

This clone occurred a few times. The rearrangement joins TRBV10-3 to TRBJ2-1; TRBD1 agrees at 9 bases. The germline gives CDR1 ENHRY, CDR2 SYGVKD. The CDR3 loop spans 15 amino acids. The V and J ends lost 0 bases and 4 bases, in that order; junction bases with no gene match: 1. The CDR3 sequence: CAISESGQGYNEQFF. In DNA, the CDR3 is TGTGCCATCAGTGAGTCGGGACAGGGTTACAATGAGCAGTTCTTC.

This rearrangement joins TRBV10-3 to TRBJ2-2; 9 bases agree with TRBD1. V was clipped by 8 bases and J by 7 bases; unmatched bases: 14. The CDR3 sequence is 16 residues long. Per the germline V gene, CDR1 is ENHRY and CDR2 is SYGVKD. The CDR3 nucleotides are TGTGCCATCGCGTCCCGGGACAGGGTTCAGGGCGGGGAGCTGTTTTTT. Protein: CAIASRDRVQGGELFF.

This clone was seen once. The chain is built from TRBV6-1 and TRBJ2-7; TRBD2 agrees at 12 bases. The CDR3 spans 18 residues. Looked up from germline, CDR1 is MNHNS and CDR2 is SASEGT. V was pared by 4 bases and J by 3 bases, with 13 bases of the junction left unmatched. CDR3 DNA: TGTGCCAGCAGTGGAGCGACTAGCGGGAGCGGGGTACTCTACGAGCAGTACTTC. It specifies CASSGATSGSGVLYEQYF.

V is TRBV5-1 and J is TRBJ2-7; 13 positions agree with TRBD2. The CDR3 totals 20 residues. Per germline, CDR1 SGHRS and CDR2 YFSETQ. After removal of 0 bases from V and 6 bases from J, the junction contained 18 bases not matched to a gene. The CDR3 nucleotides are TGCGCCAGCAGCTTGGGACAGCCAGGGGGACTAGCGGGATCCTCCGGCGAGCAGTACTTC. It is translated as CASSLGQPGGLAGSSGEQYF.

This clone was counted a few times. This chain links TRBV19 with TRBJ2-1, with D hard to call. V shed 4 bases and J shed 12 bases, with 10 bases lying between them. Germline lookup yields CDR1 LNHDA and CDR2 SQIVND (reference sequence). CDR3 size: 11 residues. CDR3 loop: CASSTRARQFF. In DNA form, the CDR3 reads TGTGCCAGTAGTACCAGAGCGAGGCAGTTCTTC.

This clone was recorded a few times. The genes are TRBV30 and TRBJ1-3; D is ambiguous. Per the germline V gene, CDR1 is GTSNPN and CDR2 is SVGIG (reference sequence). The CDR3 has 16 amino acids. Trimming took off 3 bases at V and 2 bases at J, with 17 bases between the two ends. The CDR3 loop reads CAWSHKNSRAGNTIYF. As DNA, the CDR3 is TGTGCCTGGAGCCATAAAAATTCGCGCGCTGGAAACACCATATATTTT.

The chain recombines TRBV7-2 with TRBJ2-3, with 12 positions matching TRBD2. The CDR3 consists of 17 residues. CDR1 is SGHTA and CDR2 is FQGNSA in the germline V gene. V dropped 5 bases and J dropped 7; count of bases not matched to a gene: 13. The CDR3 nucleotides read TGTGCCAGCAGCCCTACTAGCGGGGGGCTCATTCAACATACGCAGTATTTT. This sequence encodes CASSPTSGGLIQHTQYF.

This clone was seen only a few times. This rearrangement joins TRBV7-9 to TRBJ1-1; tentatively, D is TRBD1 (6 bases). CDR3 length: 12 residues. CDR1 is SEHNR, CDR2 FQNEAQ, per germline (reference sequence). V lost 4 bases and J 5 bases, leaving 8 bases between the germline ends. CDR3 residues: CASSSTGTEAFF. The CDR3 nucleotides are TGTGCCAGCAGCTCCACAGGGACTGAAGCTTTCTTT.

This clone was detected a few times. V is TRBV7-2 and J is TRBJ2-7; D uncertain. The CDR3 loop spans 14 amino acids. V gave up 2 bases and J gave up 0 bases, with 8 bases separating them. CDR1 and CDR2 (germline): SGHTA, FQGNSA. Here the CDR3 reads CASSLTVSSYEQYF. The CDR3 region has the DNA TGTGCCAGCAGCTTAACGGTATCCTCCTACGAGCAGTACTTC.

This clone appeared a few times. The chain links TRBV5-8 to TRBJ1-2; TRBD1 matches 9 bases. Trimming at V came to 8 bases and at J to 4 bases, leaving 12 bases not matched to a gene. The CDR3 contains 15 residues. Germline assignment: CDR1 SGHTS and CDR2 YDEGEE. The CDR3 DNA is TGTGCCAGTCACGGACAGGGGAGGGAGTCCTATGGCTACACCTTC. Encoded protein: CASHGQGRESYGYTF.

V and J are TRBV19 and TRBJ1-2; 8 bases line up with TRBD1. The CDR3 length is 12 residues. Germline values: CDR1 LNHDA, CDR2 SQIVND (reference sequence). With V trimmed by 6 bases and J by 7 bases, 4 bases remained unmatched. CDR3 sequence: CASRDRGRGYTF. CDR3 coding DNA: TGTGCCAGTAGAGACAGGGGACGTGGCTACACCTTC.

The chain employs TRBV4-1 and TRBJ1-4; D is ambiguous. Germline CDR1 MGHRA, CDR2 YSYEKL. Deletions cut 2 bases from V and 4 bases from J, with 11 bases between. The CDR3 loop spans 15 amino acids. The CDR3 spells CASSQQTQDNEKLFF. DNA for the CDR3: TGCGCCAGCAGCCAACAGACCCAGGATAATGAAAAACTGTTTTTT.

This clone has only a few counts. Other DNA sequences in this specimen translate into the identical CDR3. The chain recombines TRBV4-1 with TRBJ1-1, with 7 bases identical to TRBD1. Germline V CDR1 and CDR2: MGHRA, YSYEKL. V shed 3 bases and J 2 bases; nucleotides not matched to a gene: 6. This CDR3 is 15 amino acids long. The chain's CDR3 is CASSHDRAYNTEAFF. CDR3 DNA: TGCGCCAGCAGCCACGACAGGGCCTATAACACTGAAGCTTTCTTT.

This clone was seen a few times. The chain combines TRBV7-9 with TRBJ2-6; the D gene is possibly TRBD1 (6 bases). Trimming cost V 7 bases and J 0 bases, with 19 bases left between them. The CDR3 loop spans 18 amino acids. Germline V CDR1 and CDR2: SEHNR, FQNEAQ (reference sequence). The DNA of the CDR3 is TGTGCCAGCACCTTGTCAGGGGCCGTACTCTCTGGGGCCAACGTCCTGACTTTC. It translates to CASTLSGAVLSGANVLTF.

In its sample, this clone was seen a few times. V and J are TRBV12-5 and TRBJ2-1, with unresolved D. Trimming took off 2 bases at V and 1 base at J, with 9 bases between the two ends. Germline V gene lookup returns CDR1 LGHNT and CDR2 FRNRAP. The CDR3 has 15 amino acids. The CDR3 DNA follows: TGTGCTAGTGGTTTGAGGAGAAGATCCTACAATGAGCAGTTCTTC. Translated: CASGLRRRSYNEQFF.

The sample holds a few counts of this clone. This chain connects TRBV30 to TRBJ2-7; 13 positions match TRBD2. The CDR3 spans 13 residues. Germline V gene lookup returns CDR1 GTSNPN and CDR2 SVGIG (reference sequence). Trimming cost V 4 bases and J 5 bases; bases outside gene matches: 2. CDR3 in amino acids: CAWTGLAGDEQYF. The CDR3 DNA sequence: TGTGCCTGGACCGGACTAGCGGGGGACGAGCAGTACTTC.

This clone was seen more than once but under ten times. This sequence joins TRBV4-1 and TRBJ2-2, with a weak D call TRBD2 (6 bases). The V gene's germline CDR1 is MGHRA and CDR2 YSYEKL. The CDR3 length is 15 residues. V shed 3 bases and J shed 2 bases, with 10 bases lying between them. The CDR3 sequence: CASSQGLTNTGELFF. CDR3 bases: TGCGCCAGCAGCCAGGGACTGACAAACACCGGGGAGCTGTTTTTT.

V is TRBV6-5 and J is TRBJ1-5; TRBD1 might be the D (5 bases). V gave up 5 bases and J gave up 7 bases, with 12 bases separating them. Germline CDR1 MNHEY, CDR2 SVGAGI. The CDR3 is 13 amino acids. DNA for the CDR3: TGTGCCAGCAGTCAGGGAGGGGCGCAGCCCCAGCATTTT. Residues: CASSQGGAQPQHF.

This chain uses TRBV7-2 with TRBJ1-1; 7 bases are shared with TRBD1. Per the germline V gene, CDR1 is SGHTA and CDR2 is FQGNSA. The J segment lost 1 base and the V segment lost 7 bases, leaving 9 bases of the junction unmatched. The CDR3 is 15 amino acids. CDR3 protein: CASNVWTGGNTEAFF. CDR3 nucleotide sequence: TGTGCCAGCAACGTTTGGACAGGAGGGAACACTGAAGCTTTCTTT.

This clone was seen a handful of times. The chain combines TRBV28 with TRBJ2-7, with TRBD2 matching over 10 bases. The CDR3 is made up of 16 amino acids. The V gene's germline CDR1 is MDHEN and CDR2 SYDVKM. The J segment lost 7 bases and the V segment lost 4 bases, leaving 13 bases of the junction unmatched. CDR3 sequence (DNA): TGTGCCAGCAGTTCAGCGCGAGCGGGAGGGCCTGGTGAGCAGTACTTC. Translating gives CASSSARAGGPGEQYF. The whole variable domain, remainder taken from reference TRBV28 and TRBJ2-7, is DVKVTQSSRYLVKRTGEKVFLECVQDMDHENMFWYRQDPGLGLRLIYFSYDVKMKEKGDIPEGYSVSREKKERFSLILESASTNQTSMYLCASSSARAGGPGEQYFGPGTRLTVT.

In its sample, this clone was seen a few times. The chain employs TRBV4-3 and TRBJ2-2; D is unclear. Germline loops: CDR1 LGHNA, CDR2 YSLEER. V was shortened by 3 bases and J by 8 bases, with 10 bases between the two germline ends. The CDR3 length is 13 residues. CDR3 in DNA: TGCGCCAGCAGCCAGTCCCCCTTTGGGGAGCTGTTTTTT. Translation gives CASSQSPFGELFF.

The sample holds a few counts of this clone. The chain has TRBV18 and TRBJ2-2; 9 nucleotides align to TRBD1. Germline trimming cut 2 bases from V and 9 bases from J; bases unmatched to any gene: 10. The germline gives CDR1 KGHSH, CDR2 LQKENI. The CDR3 totals 16 residues. For the CDR3, the DNA is TGTGCCAGCTCACCAACGACAGGGGGAAGGTACCGGGAGCTGTTTTTT. It translates to CASSPTTGGRYRELFF.

In its sample, this clone was seen a few times. The V and J genes are TRBV4-2 and TRBJ2-5; D is possibly TRBD1 (6 bases). The germline gives CDR1 LGHNA, CDR2 YNFKEQ. This CDR3 is built from 15 residues. Trimming pared 0 bases from V and 1 base from J, leaving 9 bases between. The CDR3 sequence is CASSQDRTAQETQYF. As DNA, the CDR3 is TGTGCCAGCAGCCAAGATCGGACAGCCCAAGAGACCCAGTACTTC.